This TCR beta chain was retrieved from a study of blood T cells in healthy people across ages. Through a sample-barcoded 5' primer and a J-beta primer mix, a second PCR was run for 7 to 11 cycles. MiXCR, run by TCRdb on the 5' RACE reads, gives a single entry per CDR3 protein. The sample shows approximately 900,000 distinct CDR3 sequences, under 35% of them seen only once. The CDR3 totals 17 residues. The V and J ends lost 0 bases and 0 bases, in that order; junction bases with no gene match: 2. Germline CDR1 is SGHTS and CDR2 is YDEGEE. This clonotype was seen a few times. The same data also contributed to another study, on T cells of mothers and their children.

The chain combines TRBV5-8 with TRBJ2-3, with 12 bases aligning to TRBD2. Sequenced sample: blood. The clonotype comes from a woman aged 40 to 50 in good health. CDR3 bases: TGTGCCAGCAGCTTGGGTGGACTAGCGGGGAGCACAGATACGCAGTATTTT. Translated, it gives CASSLGGLAGSTDTQYF.